One and the same sample provided the 27 T cell receptor beta chains below, sequenced in a study of T cells after yellow fever vaccination (dated by TCRdb to about 2019). The library was generated by 5' RACE. Sequenced using an Illumina HiSeq 2500. TCRdb cleaned the public reads at Q25 with fastp, built clones with MiXCR and kept in-frame beta chains. A single entry per CDR3 protein holds the most common genes and DNA from its merged rows. The sample table contains around 610,000 distinct CDR3 sequences; only one count was recorded for 13% of them. Of the sample, around 15% is held by the ten largest clones. The treatment or condition label, as the study defines it: live attenuated yellow fever vaccine strain. The source was PBMCs, collected on the day of the yellow fever booster vaccination. Receptor source: a man aged 25 to 40 who received the YFV17D yellow fever vaccine.

This clonotype occurred a few times. V usage is TRBV7-6 and J usage is TRBJ2-1, with D maybe TRBD2 (6 bases). V lost 4 bases to trimming and J lost 7 bases, with 14 bases between them. From germline, CDR1 is SGHVS and CDR2 FNYEAQ. CDR3 length: 14 residues. CDR3 sequence (DNA): TGTGCCAGCAGCTCCGTTCACCGGGGGAATGAGCAGTTCTTC. It codes for CASSSVHRGNEQFF.

J is TRBJ2-2 and V is TRBV24-1, with 8 nucleotides matching TRBD2. V dropped 0 bases and J dropped 6; count of bases not matched to a gene: 8. There are 17 residues in the CDR3. The germline V gene encodes CDR1 KGHDR and CDR2 SFDVKD. The CDR3 is CATSDLRAGEVAGELFF. The CDR3 DNA follows: TGTGCCACCAGTGATTTGAGAGCGGGAGAGGTAGCCGGGGAGCTGTTTTTT.

This clonotype was recorded at least ten times. The chain carries TRBV2 and TRBJ2-1, with TRBD2 as a possible D gene (5 bases). The germline V and J ends were trimmed by 6 bases and 10 bases, with 13 bases remaining between them. This CDR3 is 12 amino acids long. Germline values: CDR1 SNHLY, CDR2 FYNNEI. CDR3 loop: CASRREFGEQFF. The DNA for the CDR3 is TGTGCCAGCAGGAGGGAGTTCGGGGAGCAGTTCTTC.

The chain employs TRBV7-6 and TRBJ2-1; 7 positions agree with TRBD2. V was pared by 4 bases and J by 1 base, with 10 bases of the junction left unmatched. The CDR3 totals 17 residues. The V gene's germline CDR1 is SGHVS and CDR2 FNYEAQ. The CDR3 is CASSWNLADLSYNEQFF. The CDR3 DNA sequence: TGTGCCAGCAGCTGGAATCTAGCGGATCTTTCCTACAATGAGCAGTTCTTC.

This clonotype occurred a few times. This sequence joins TRBV27 and TRBJ2-7; 15 bases are shared with TRBD2. V was pared by 6 bases and J by 2 bases, with 11 bases of the junction left unmatched. CDR1 MNHEY and CDR2 SMNVEV come from the germline V gene (reference sequence). The CDR3 is 18 amino acids. The CDR3 region is CASSRGLAGGPMTYEQYF. The CDR3 DNA sequence: TGTGCCAGCAGCCGCGGACTAGCGGGAGGGCCGATGACCTACGAGCAGTACTTC.

This clonotype was counted only a few times. CDR3 bases: TGTGCCAGCAGTGAATATACCGGGGGCAGAACAGATACGCAGTATTTT. It codes for CASSEYTGGRTDTQYF. This rearrangement joins TRBV25-1 to TRBJ2-3; D is tentatively TRBD1 or TRBD2 (6 bases each). V was pared by 0 bases and J by 3 bases, with 13 bases between. The CDR3 is 16 amino acids. Germline V lookup: CDR1 MGHDK, CDR2 SYGVNS.

This clonotype was observed a handful of times. CDR3 in amino acids: CAIRAADSYNEQFF. Written as DNA, the CDR3 is TGTGCCATCCGGGCTGCGGACTCCTACAATGAGCAGTTCTTC. The V gene is TRBV10-3, the J gene TRBJ2-1, with no clear D. CDR1 is ENHRY and CDR2 is SYGVKD in the germline V gene. The CDR3 loop spans 14 amino acids. V shed 8 bases and J shed 0 bases, with 11 bases lying between them.

V is TRBV9 and J is TRBJ1-2; 10 bases match TRBD1. The junction had 5 bases not matched to a gene; V was cut back by 4 bases and J by 8 bases. CDR1 is SGDLS and CDR2 is YYNGEE in the germline V gene. This CDR3 has 13 amino acids. The CDR3 DNA follows: TGTGCCAGCAGCTTGTGGACAGGGGGAGGCTACACCTTC. Encoded protein: CASSLWTGGGYTF.

This clonotype appeared a few times. The chain uses TRBV12-3 or TRBV12-4 and TRBJ2-1; D is tentatively TRBD1 or TRBD2 (6 bases each). The CDR3 covers 11 residues. Trimming left V 5 bases short and J 10 bases short, with 9 bases between. This CDR3 reads CASSGGTEQFF. The CDR3 region has the DNA TGTGCCAGCAGTGGCGGGACAGAGCAGTTCTTC.

The chain is built from TRBV29-1 and TRBJ1-5; the match to TRBD1 covers 12 bases. The germline gives CDR1 SQVTM, CDR2 ANQGSEA. V trimming: 6 bases; J trimming: 7 bases; junction bases outside the gene matches: 4. The CDR3 is 13 amino acids. The CDR3 sequence: CSVGGQGAQPQHF. In nucleotides, the CDR3 is TGCAGCGTGGGGGGACAGGGGGCGCAGCCCCAGCATTTT.

The chain uses TRBV20-1 and TRBJ1-2, with TRBD1 as a possible D gene (6 bases). The CDR3 totals 11 residues. CDR1 is DFQATT, CDR2 SNEGSKA, per germline (reference sequence). Between the trimmed V and J ends, which lost 6 bases and 8 bases, there was a span of 13 bases. In nucleotides, the CDR3 is TGCAGTGCAATCGGGGGCAGGGGCTACACCTTC. As protein: CSAIGGRGYTF.

V usage is TRBV10-3 and J usage is TRBJ2-1; 8 positions match TRBD2. The CDR3 is 15 amino acids. Germline V CDR1 and CDR2: ENHRY, SYGVKD. The V segment lost 6 bases and the J segment 8 bases; nucleotides outside the gene matches: 12. The chain's CDR3 is CAIRPTSGIRDEQFF. CDR3 coding DNA: TGTGCCATCAGACCCACTAGCGGAATAAGGGATGAGCAGTTCTTC.

There are a few counts of this clonotype. The chain links TRBV11-3 to TRBJ2-1, with 12 nucleotides matching TRBD1. Germline V lookup: CDR1 SGHNT, CDR2 YENEEA. The V segment lost 5 bases and the J segment 7 bases; nucleotides outside the gene matches: 6. The CDR3 runs to 15 residues. The CDR3 sequence: CASSPGQGAKNEQFF. The CDR3 DNA is TGTGCCAGCAGCCCGGGACAGGGGGCAAAAAATGAGCAGTTCTTC.

CDR3 sequence (DNA): TGCGCCAGCAAAGGAGCCCCCGATCCGGGCGAGCAGTACTTC. This encodes CASKGAPDPGEQYF. The chain joins TRBV5-1 to TRBJ2-7; D uncertain. This CDR3 is built from 14 residues. Trimming took 6 bases from V and 6 from J, leaving 19 bases between them. Per germline, CDR1 SGHRS and CDR2 YFSETQ.

This clonotype came up a few times. This rearrangement joins TRBV6-5 to TRBJ2-1; 8 bases are shared with TRBD1. The germline gives CDR1 MNHEY, CDR2 SVGAGI. The CDR3 runs to 15 residues. Trimming cost V 6 bases and J 9 bases; bases outside gene matches: 13. The CDR3 spells CASSRRQGLAPEQFF. CDR3 in DNA: TGTGCCAGCAGCAGACGACAGGGGCTCGCCCCTGAGCAGTTCTTC.

The genes are TRBV21-1 and TRBJ1-6. TRBV21-1 is a pseudogene locus. CDR3 length: 12 residues. The CDR3 nucleotides read TGTGCCAGCAGCAAGGGCAATTCACCCCTCCACTTT. Residues: CASSKGNSPLHF.

This clonotype was seen more than once but under ten times. The chain is built from TRBV20-1 and TRBJ2-1, with 14 bases that match TRBD2. CDR3 length: 18 residues. V shed 5 bases and J 7 bases; nucleotides not matched to a gene: 16. In germline, CDR1 is DFQATT, CDR2 SNEGSKA (reference sequence). The CDR3 reads CSAFPGLAGAFGENEQFF. CDR3 bases: TGCAGTGCTTTCCCGGGACTAGCGGGAGCTTTCGGGGAGAATGAGCAGTTCTTC.

The chain links TRBV24-1 to TRBJ2-1; 8 bases agree with TRBD2. The CDR3 contains 11 residues. Germline V CDR1 and CDR2: KGHDR, SFDVKD. With V trimmed by 7 bases and J by 15 bases, 7 bases remained unmatched. CDR3 sequence reads: CATSIGTSLFF. CDR3 nucleotides: TGTGCCACCAGCATAGGGACTAGTCTGTTCTTC.

This clonotype was seen only a few times. The rearrangement links TRBV7-2 to TRBJ1-1; D call uncertain. This CDR3 comprises 12 residues. V was pared by 2 bases and J by 10 bases, with 11 bases between. CDR1 is SGHTA and CDR2 is FQGNSA in the germline V gene. The CDR3 protein is CASSLRTGGAFF. CDR3 sequence (DNA): TGTGCCAGCAGCTTAAGAACCGGCGGAGCTTTCTTT.

The sample holds a few counts of this clonotype. The chain is built from TRBV12-3 or TRBV12-4 and TRBJ1-5; possibly TRBD1 for D (6 bases). This CDR3 contains 12 residues. The V and J ends lost 7 bases and 2 bases respectively, with 6 bases between them. CDR3 sequence reads: CASNRGNQPQHF. The CDR3 coding sequence is TGTGCCAGCAACAGGGGCAATCAGCCCCAGCATTTT.

The chain couples TRBV20-1 to TRBJ2-7; 7 positions agree with TRBD2. Germline CDR1 DFQATT, CDR2 SNEGSKA (reference sequence). CDR3 length: 12 amino acids. The V gene end was trimmed by 6 bases and the J gene end by 6 bases; junction bases not matched to a gene: 8. The DNA for the CDR3 is TGCAGTGCCCCTCGGACTAGAGGCGAGCAGTACTTC. It yields the protein CSAPRTRGEQYF.

V usage is TRBV7-8 and J usage is TRBJ2-1; TRBD2 matches at 9 bases. Germline CDR1 is SGHVS and CDR2 is FQNEAQ. The CDR3 has 17 residues. V was pared by 7 bases and J by 0 bases, with 10 bases of the junction left unmatched. The CDR3 here is CASTTRGLALSYNEQFF. CDR3 nucleotide sequence: TGTGCCAGCACAACCAGGGGACTAGCCCTCTCCTACAATGAGCAGTTCTTC.

Only a few counts were recorded for this clonotype. V and J are TRBV30 and TRBJ2-3, with 10 bases matching TRBD2. Per germline, CDR1 GTSNPN and CDR2 SVGIG (reference sequence). V shed 2 bases, J shed 4 bases, and the junction held 3 bases outside the gene matches. The CDR3 extends over 14 amino acids. The chain's CDR3 is CAWSSSGSPDTQYF. DNA for the CDR3: TGTGCCTGGAGTTCTAGCGGGAGCCCAGATACGCAGTATTTT.

This clonotype appeared a few times. V is TRBV7-3 and J is TRBJ2-3; 9 nucleotides match TRBD2. This CDR3 has 18 residues. Germline V gene lookup returns CDR1 SGHTA and CDR2 FQGTGA. V shed 4 bases and J 4 bases; nucleotides not matched to a gene: 15. The CDR3 DNA reads TGTGCCAGCAGCTACAAGGTCAAGGCGGGAGGGCCAGCAGATACGCAGTATTTT. Protein product: CASSYKVKAGGPADTQYF.

This chain connects TRBV29-1 to TRBJ2-3; 10 bases are shared with TRBD1. The V and J ends lost 6 bases and 5 bases, in that order; junction bases with no gene match: 5. This CDR3 comprises 13 residues. In germline, CDR1 is SQVTM, CDR2 ANQGSEA. The CDR3: CSVDRGREDTQYF. DNA of the CDR3: TGCAGCGTCGACAGGGGGCGCGAAGATACGCAGTATTTT.

This CDR3 is CSAHTSGIYEQYF. The CDR3 DNA sequence: TGCAGTGCGCATACTAGCGGAATTTACGAGCAGTACTTC. The V and J genes are TRBV20-1 and TRBJ2-7; TRBD2 aligns across 8 bases. Germline V gives CDR1 DFQATT, CDR2 SNEGSKA (reference sequence). The CDR3 runs to 13 residues. J lost 4 bases, V lost 6 bases, and 8 bases had no gene match.

This chain's CDR3 is CASSSSASGYEQYF. The CDR3 DNA sequence: TGTGCCAGCAGCTCATCCGCTAGCGGGTACGAGCAGTACTTC. V and J are TRBV7-2 and TRBJ2-7; 8 bases line up with TRBD2. The CDR3 length is 14 residues. The germline V gene encodes CDR1 SGHTA and CDR2 FQGNSA. The V segment lost 4 bases and the J segment 4 bases; nucleotides outside the gene matches: 6.